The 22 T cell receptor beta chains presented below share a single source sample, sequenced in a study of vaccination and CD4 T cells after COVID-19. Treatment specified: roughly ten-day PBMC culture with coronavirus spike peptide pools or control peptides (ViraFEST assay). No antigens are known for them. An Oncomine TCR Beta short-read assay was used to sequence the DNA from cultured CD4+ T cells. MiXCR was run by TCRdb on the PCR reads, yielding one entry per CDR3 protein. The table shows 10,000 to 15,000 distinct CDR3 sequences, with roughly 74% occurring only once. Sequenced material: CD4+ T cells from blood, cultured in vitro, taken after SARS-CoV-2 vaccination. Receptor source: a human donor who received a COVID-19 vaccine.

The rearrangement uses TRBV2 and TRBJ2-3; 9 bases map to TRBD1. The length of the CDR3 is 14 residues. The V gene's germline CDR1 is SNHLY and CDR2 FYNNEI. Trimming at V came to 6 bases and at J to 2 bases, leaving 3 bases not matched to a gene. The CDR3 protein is CASSRDRDTDTQYF. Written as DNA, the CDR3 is TGTGCCAGCAGCCGGGACAGGGACACAGATACGCAGTATTTT. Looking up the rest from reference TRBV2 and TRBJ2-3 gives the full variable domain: EPEVTQTPSHQVTQMGQEVILRCVPISNHLYFYWYRQILGQKVEFLVSFYNNEISEKSEIFDDQFSVERPDGSNFTLKIRSTKLEDSAMYFCASSRDRDTDTQYFGPGTRLTVL.

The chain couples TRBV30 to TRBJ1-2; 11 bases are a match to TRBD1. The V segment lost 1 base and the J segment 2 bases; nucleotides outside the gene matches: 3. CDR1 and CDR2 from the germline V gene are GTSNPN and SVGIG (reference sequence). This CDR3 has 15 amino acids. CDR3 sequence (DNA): TGTGCCTGGAGTGGGGACAGGGGGTACAACTATGGCTACACCTTC. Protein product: CAWSGDRGYNYGYTF.

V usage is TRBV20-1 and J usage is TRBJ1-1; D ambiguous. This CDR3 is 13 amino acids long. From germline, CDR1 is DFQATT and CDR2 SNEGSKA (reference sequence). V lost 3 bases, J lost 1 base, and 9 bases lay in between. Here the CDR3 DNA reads TGCAGTGCTAGTAAAGTACAGAACACTGAAGCTTTCTTT. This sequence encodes CSASKVQNTEAFF.

The CDR3 DNA reads as TGTGCCACCAGTGATATGGCGATGGGATATGGCTACACCTTC. This gives the protein CATSDMAMGYGYTF. This chain joins TRBV24-1 and TRBJ1-2; D ambiguous. The CDR3 length is 14 residues. V lost 3 bases and J lost 5, with 12 bases in between. Germline lookup yields CDR1 KGHDR and CDR2 SFDVKD.

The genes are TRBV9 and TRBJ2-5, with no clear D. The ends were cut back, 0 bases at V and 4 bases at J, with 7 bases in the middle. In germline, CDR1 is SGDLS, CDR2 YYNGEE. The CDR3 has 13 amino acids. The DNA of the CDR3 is TGTGCCAGCAGCGTAGGGCTTACAGAGACCCAGTACTTC. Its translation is CASSVGLTETQYF.

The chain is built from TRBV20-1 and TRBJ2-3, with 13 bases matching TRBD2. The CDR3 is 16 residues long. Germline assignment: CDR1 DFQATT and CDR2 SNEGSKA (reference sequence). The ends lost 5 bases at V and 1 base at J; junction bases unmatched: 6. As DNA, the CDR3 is TGCAGTGCTGAGACCGGGACTAGCGGGGGCACAGATACGCAGTATTTT. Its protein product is CSAETGTSGGTDTQYF.

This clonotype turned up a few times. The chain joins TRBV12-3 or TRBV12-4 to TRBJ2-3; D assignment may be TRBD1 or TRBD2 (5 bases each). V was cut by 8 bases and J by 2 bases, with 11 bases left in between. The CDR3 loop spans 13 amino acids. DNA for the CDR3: TGTGCCAGCTTACTCGGGGCCACAGATACGCAGTATTTT. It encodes CASLLGATDTQYF.

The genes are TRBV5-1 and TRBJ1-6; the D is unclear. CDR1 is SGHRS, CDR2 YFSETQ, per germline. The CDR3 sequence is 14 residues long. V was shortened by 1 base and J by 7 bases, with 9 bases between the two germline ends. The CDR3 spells CASSLRAENSPLHF. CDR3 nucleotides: TGCGCCAGCAGCTTGAGGGCCGAAAATTCACCCCTCCACTTT.

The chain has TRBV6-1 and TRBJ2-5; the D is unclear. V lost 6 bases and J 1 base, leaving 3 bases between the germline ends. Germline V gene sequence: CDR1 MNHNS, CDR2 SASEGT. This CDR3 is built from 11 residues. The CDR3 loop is CASRRQETQYF. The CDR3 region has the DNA TGTGCCAGCAGACGCCAAGAGACCCAGTACTTC.

The CDR3 sequence is CASSEVRGAEAFF. The CDR3, as DNA: TGTGCCAGCAGTGAAGTTAGGGGCGCTGAAGCTTTCTTT. V and J are TRBV2 and TRBJ1-1; tentative D call: TRBD1 (5 bases). The V gene's germline CDR1 is SNHLY and CDR2 FYNNEI. The CDR3 runs 13 residues. Trimming took 1 base from V and 6 from J, leaving 9 bases between them.

CDR3 DNA: TGCAGCGTGGACAGGCGGAGTCCGAACACCGGGGAGCTGTTTTTT. Translating it yields CSVDRRSPNTGELFF. The J gene is TRBJ2-2, the V gene TRBV29-1; 7 bases are shared with TRBD1. The CDR3 totals 15 residues. The junction had 7 bases not matched to a gene; V was cut back by 6 bases and J by 0 bases. Germline CDR1 SQVTM, CDR2 ANQGSEA.

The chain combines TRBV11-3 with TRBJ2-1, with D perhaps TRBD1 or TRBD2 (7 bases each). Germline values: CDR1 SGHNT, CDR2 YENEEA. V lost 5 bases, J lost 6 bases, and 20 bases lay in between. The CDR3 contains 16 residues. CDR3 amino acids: CASSRRGRQGGNEQFF. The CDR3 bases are TGTGCCAGCAGCCGACGCGGGAGACAGGGAGGCAATGAGCAGTTCTTC.

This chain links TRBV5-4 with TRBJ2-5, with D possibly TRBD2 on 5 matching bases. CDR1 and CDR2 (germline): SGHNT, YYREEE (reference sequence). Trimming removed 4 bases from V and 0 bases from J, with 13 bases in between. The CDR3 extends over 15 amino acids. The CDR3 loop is CASSRIDYHQETQYF. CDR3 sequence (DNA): TGTGCCAGCAGCCGTATCGACTACCACCAAGAGACCCAGTACTTC.

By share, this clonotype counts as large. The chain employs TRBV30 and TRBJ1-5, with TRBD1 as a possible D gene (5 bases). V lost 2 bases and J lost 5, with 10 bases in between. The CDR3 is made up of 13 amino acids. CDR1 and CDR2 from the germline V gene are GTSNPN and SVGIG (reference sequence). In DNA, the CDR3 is TGTGCCTGGAGTCAATCAGGGTATCAGCCCCAGCATTTT. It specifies CAWSQSGYQPQHF.

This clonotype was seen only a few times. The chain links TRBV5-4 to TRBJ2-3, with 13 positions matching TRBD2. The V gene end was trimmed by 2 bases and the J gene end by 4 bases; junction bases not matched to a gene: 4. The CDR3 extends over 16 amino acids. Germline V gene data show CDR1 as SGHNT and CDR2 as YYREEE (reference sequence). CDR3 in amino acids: CASSFTSGGEADTQYF. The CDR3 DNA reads TGTGCCAGCAGCTTCACTAGCGGGGGGGAGGCAGATACGCAGTATTTT.

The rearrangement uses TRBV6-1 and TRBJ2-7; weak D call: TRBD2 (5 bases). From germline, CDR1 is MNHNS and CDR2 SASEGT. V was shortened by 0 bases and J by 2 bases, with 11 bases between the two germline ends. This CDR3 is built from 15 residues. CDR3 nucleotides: TGTGCCAGCAGTGAAGCGTTCCTAGCCCCCTACGAGCAGTACTTC. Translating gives CASSEAFLAPYEQYF.

In nucleotides, the CDR3 is TGTGCCAGCAGCCAGGGTCCCCAAGGCCTAGAGACCCAGTACTTC. Protein product: CASSQGPQGLETQYF. V and J are TRBV4-2 and TRBJ2-5; no firm D call. V gave up 3 bases and J gave up 4 bases, with 15 bases separating them. CDR1 and CDR2 from the germline V gene are LGHNA and YNFKEQ. This CDR3 contains 15 residues.

The CDR3 sequence is CASSTNRDSEAFF. The DNA for the CDR3 is TGTGCCAGTAGTACAAACCGGGACAGTGAAGCTTTCTTT. The chain joins TRBV19 to TRBJ1-1; 7 bases agree with TRBD1. Germline V gene sequence: CDR1 LNHDA, CDR2 SQIVND (reference sequence). Trimming took 4 bases from V and 7 from J; bases not matched to a gene: 6. The CDR3 totals 13 residues.

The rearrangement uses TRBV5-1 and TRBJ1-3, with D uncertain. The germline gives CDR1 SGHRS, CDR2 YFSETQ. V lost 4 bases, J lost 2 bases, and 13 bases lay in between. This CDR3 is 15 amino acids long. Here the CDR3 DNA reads TGCGCCAGCAGCGCTCTCCCTCACCCTGGAAACACCATATATTTT. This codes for CASSALPHPGNTIYF.

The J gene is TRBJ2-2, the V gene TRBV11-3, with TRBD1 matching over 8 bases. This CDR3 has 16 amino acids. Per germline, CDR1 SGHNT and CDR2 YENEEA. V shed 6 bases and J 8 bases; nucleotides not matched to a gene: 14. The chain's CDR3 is CASSPGQGVAVGELFF. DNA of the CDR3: TGTGCCAGCAGTCCAGGACAGGGAGTCGCAGTTGGGGAGCTGTTTTTT. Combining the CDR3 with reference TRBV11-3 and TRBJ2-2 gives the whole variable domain EAGVVQSPRYKIIEKKQPVAFWCNPISGHNTLYWYLQNLGQGPELLIRYENEEAVDDSQLPKDRFSAERLKGVDSTLKIQPAELGDSAVYLCASSPGQGVAVGELFFGEGSRLTVL.

The CDR3 nucleotides are TGTGCCAGCAGTGGGTTTAAGGGCATATCCCAAGAGACCCAGTACTTC. This gives the protein CASSGFKGISQETQYF. The genes are TRBV2 and TRBJ2-5; D gene ambiguous. The CDR3 spans 16 residues. CDR1 and CDR2 (germline): SNHLY, FYNNEI. Trimming left V 4 bases short and J 1 base short, with 16 bases between.

CDR3 sequence (DNA): TGTGCCAGCAGAATTGGACAGGGCAAAAACACTGAAGCTTTCTTT. Encoded protein: CASRIGQGKNTEAFF. This chain connects TRBV6-1 to TRBJ1-1; 8 positions agree with TRBD1. CDR1 is MNHNS, CDR2 SASEGT, per germline. The CDR3 length is 15 residues. J lost 2 bases, V lost 6 bases, and 8 bases had no gene match.